Following are 21 T cell receptor beta chains from one sample sequenced in a study of T cell responses to AZD1222 COVID-19 vaccine. The table came from immunoSEQ multiplex PCR; TCRdb's copy has only in-frame clones and leaves some out. Of 150,000 to 200,000 clones in the sample, approximately 90% were seen once. The sequencing here drew on peripheral blood, taken on day 0 of AZD1222 vaccination. All receptors come from an adult in good health.

V gene TRBV6-4 combines with J gene TRBJ2-3; D may correspond to TRBD1 or TRBD2 (5 bases each). Trimming left V 2 bases short and J 2 bases short, with 8 bases between. This CDR3 has 14 residues. Germline V gene lookup returns CDR1 MRHNA and CDR2 SNTAGT. CDR3 nucleotides: TGTGCCAGCAGTGACGGGACCCCCACAGATACGCAGTATTTT. This encodes CASSDGTPTDTQYF.

This sequence joins TRBV28 and TRBJ1-1; D is possibly TRBD1 (5 bases). Trimming cost V 7 bases and J 6 bases, with 15 bases left between them. In germline, CDR1 is MDHEN, CDR2 SYDVKM. This CDR3 spans 13 amino acids. The CDR3 nucleotides read TGTGCCAGCACGAGAGGAGGGGACCCTGAAGCTTTCTTT. Protein: CASTRGGDPEAFF.

This clone was counted between two and nine times. The chain has TRBV12-5 and TRBJ1-4; D call uncertain. CDR1 and CDR2 from the germline V gene are LGHNT and FRNRAP. The CDR3 sequence is 16 residues long. V was pared by 5 bases and J by 8 bases, with 21 bases between. In DNA form, the CDR3 reads TGTGCTAGTGGTCCGGAGCCGGAGGACTTTCGGGAAAAACTGTTTTTT. Protein: CASGPEPEDFREKLFF.

Regarding this clone: The sample carries other DNA sequences with the same CDR3. The chain employs TRBV6-5 and TRBJ1-1; 7 positions agree with TRBD1. The CDR3 runs 13 residues. Germline V gene sequence: CDR1 MNHEY, CDR2 SVGAGI. The V and J ends lost 4 bases and 4 bases, in that order; junction bases with no gene match: 3. In DNA, the CDR3 is TGTGCCAGCAGTTCACAGGGGAGCACTGAAGCTTTCTTT. This sequence encodes CASSSQGSTEAFF.

The V call is TRBV20-1, the J call TRBJ2-7; 9 bases align to TRBD2. The germline V gene encodes CDR1 DFQATT and CDR2 SNEGSKA (reference sequence). This CDR3 spans 14 amino acids. The junction had 7 bases not matched to a gene; V was cut back by 3 bases and J by 4 bases. CDR3 coding DNA: TGCAGTGCTAGTTCCCTAGCGGGAAATTACGAGCAGTACTTC. Protein sequence: CSASSLAGNYEQYF.

The chain recombines TRBV24-1 with TRBJ1-5; D perhaps matches TRBD1 (6 bases). Germline CDR1 is KGHDR and CDR2 is SFDVKD. The CDR3 totals 13 residues. V was pared by 5 bases and J by 7 bases, with 11 bases between. The CDR3 coding sequence is TGTGCCACCAGTGCAGGGGTGGGACAGCCCCAGCATTTT. Protein product: CATSAGVGQPQHF.

Written as DNA, the CDR3 is TGTGCCAGCACCCCCCGGGACTCCACCTACGAGCAGTACTTC. Residues: CASTPRDSTYEQYF. V usage is TRBV7-9 and J usage is TRBJ2-7; TRBD2 is a possible D gene (6 bases). Trimming pared 7 bases from V and 2 bases from J, leaving 15 bases between. The CDR3 consists of 14 residues. Germline values: CDR1 SEHNR, CDR2 FQNEAQ (reference sequence).

The sample holds a few counts of this clone. The genes are TRBV15 and TRBJ1-2; D is uncertain. The CDR3 covers 14 residues. V lost 3 bases, J lost 3 bases, and 11 bases lay in between. Per germline, CDR1 LNHNV and CDR2 YYDKDF (reference sequence). This CDR3 is CATSRAQQHYGYTF. DNA for the CDR3: TGTGCCACCAGCAGGGCTCAGCAGCACTATGGCTACACCTTC.

The chain employs TRBV5-4 and TRBJ1-1, with D possibly TRBD1 on 5 matching bases. V lost 4 bases and J 1 base, leaving 11 bases between the germline ends. The CDR3 is 14 residues long. Looked up from germline, CDR1 is SGHNT and CDR2 is YYREEE (reference sequence). CDR3 coding DNA: TGTGCCAGCAGCACCCCGACAGAGAACACTGAAGCTTTCTTT. Its translation is CASSTPTENTEAFF.

CDR3: CSAYQGARAFF. The CDR3, as DNA: TGCAGTGCTTACCAGGGGGCCAGGGCTTTCTTT. The V call is TRBV20-1, the J call TRBJ1-1; 8 nucleotides line up with TRBD1. The CDR3 has 11 amino acids. V was pared by 5 bases and J by 11 bases, with 7 bases of the junction left unmatched. The germline V gene encodes CDR1 DFQATT and CDR2 SNEGSKA (reference sequence).

The chain couples TRBV7-9 to TRBJ2-1; tentative D call: TRBD2 (5 bases). Looked up from germline, CDR1 is SEHNR and CDR2 is FQNEAQ (reference sequence). V lost 5 bases to trimming and J lost 5 bases, with 16 bases between them. This CDR3 comprises 15 residues. The CDR3 reads CASSLSETTNNEQFF. In nucleotides, the CDR3 is TGTGCCAGCAGCCTTTCTGAGACTACGAACAATGAGCAGTTCTTC.

The chain couples TRBV6-1 to TRBJ1-6; 7 positions agree with TRBD1. The CDR3 has 16 amino acids. Trimming removed 0 bases from V and 6 bases from J; junction bases left unmatched: 5. Germline V gives CDR1 MNHNS, CDR2 SASEGT. CDR3 DNA: TGTGCCAGCAGTGAAGCCCCAACAGGGGCTAATTCACCCCTCCACTTT. As protein: CASSEAPTGANSPLHF.

This chain uses TRBV9 with TRBJ2-1, with D perhaps matching TRBD1 or TRBD2 (5 bases each). CDR3 size: 14 residues. In germline, CDR1 is SGDLS, CDR2 YYNGEE. Trimming removed 1 base at V and 9 bases at J, with 14 bases between. The DNA for the CDR3 is TGTGCCAGCAGCGTAACGGGGCAGAATGTTGAGCAGTTCTTC. This encodes CASSVTGQNVEQFF. Together with reference TRBV9 and TRBJ2-1, the CDR3 gives the full variable domain: DSGVTQTPKHLITATGQRVTLRCSPRSGDLSVYWYQQSLDQGLQFLIQYYNGEERAKGNILERFSAQQFPDLHSELNLSSLELGDSALYFCASSVTGQNVEQFFGPGTRLTVL.

V is TRBV30 and J is TRBJ1-2; no definite D call. This CDR3 is 13 amino acids long. V lost 0 bases, J lost 3 bases, and 8 bases lay in between. Germline-derived CDR1 and CDR2 are GTSNPN and SVGIG (reference sequence). CDR3 nucleotides: TGTGCCTGGAGTGTTACAGAGCACTATGGCTACACCTTC. Translating gives CAWSVTEHYGYTF.

This chain links TRBV5-1 with TRBJ1-3; D gene ambiguous. Trimming took 1 base from V and 0 from J, leaving 8 bases between them. This CDR3 comprises 15 residues. Germline V gene lookup returns CDR1 SGHRS and CDR2 YFSETQ. The CDR3 region is CASSLLTSSGNTIYF. CDR3 nucleotides: TGCGCCAGCAGCTTGCTGACAAGCTCTGGAAACACCATATATTTT.

This clone was counted once. Other DNA sequences of this sample code for an identical CDR3. This CDR3 reads CASSIAGSSNQPQHF. The CDR3 coding sequence is TGTGCCAGTAGTATAGCAGGGAGTAGCAATCAGCCCCAGCATTTT. V is TRBV19 and J is TRBJ1-5; a weak D match, TRBD1 (5 bases). CDR3 size: 15 residues. Germline loops: CDR1 LNHDA, CDR2 SQIVND (reference sequence). V was cut by 1 base and J by 0 bases, with 7 bases left in between.

For the CDR3, the DNA is TGCGCCAGCGGGAGGAGGGGTGAGCAGTTCTTC. Translating gives CASGRRGEQFF. V gene TRBV10-1 combines with J gene TRBJ2-1, with D tentatively TRBD2 (6 bases). The CDR3 loop spans 11 amino acids. Germline loops: CDR1 WNHNN, CDR2 SYGVQD (reference sequence). The V end was cut by 8 bases, the J end by 9 bases, with 11 bases between.

The gene calls are TRBV12-5 and TRBJ1-1; the D is unclear. Looked up from germline, CDR1 is LGHNT and CDR2 is FRNRAP. The CDR3 sequence is 16 residues long. The germline V and J ends were trimmed by 1 base and 5 bases, with 17 bases remaining between them. CDR3 sequence reads: CASGLAPLTSGTEAFF. As DNA, the CDR3 is TGTGCTAGTGGTTTGGCACCGTTAACCTCGGGAACTGAAGCTTTCTTT.

The J gene is TRBJ2-1, the V gene TRBV27, with 8 nucleotides matching TRBD2. The germline V gene has CDR1 MNHEY and CDR2 SMNVEV (reference sequence). The CDR3 contains 15 residues. The V gene end was trimmed by 4 bases and the J gene end by 2 bases; junction bases not matched to a gene: 4. The CDR3 loop is CASSSGTRAYNEQFF. The CDR3 DNA follows: TGTGCCAGCAGTTCGGGGACTAGAGCCTACAATGAGCAGTTCTTC.

Note on this clone: Other DNA sequences in this specimen translate into the identical CDR3. This sequence joins TRBV19 and TRBJ2-1, with D possibly being TRBD2 (6 bases). Germline V lookup: CDR1 LNHDA, CDR2 SQIVND (reference sequence). The CDR3 contains 15 residues. Trimming shortened V by 4 bases and J by 0 bases, and 10 bases separated the two germline ends. The CDR3: CASSKVGGSYNEQFF. In nucleotides, the CDR3 is TGTGCCAGTAGTAAGGTGGGAGGCTCCTACAATGAGCAGTTCTTC.

The chain uses TRBV4-1 and TRBJ1-2; the D is unclear. The V gene's germline CDR1 is MGHRA and CDR2 YSYEKL. The CDR3 spans 15 residues. The V end lost 0 bases, the J end lost 2 bases, and 10 bases lay between the germline ends. The CDR3, as DNA: TGCGCCAGCAGCCAAGATTGGCAGCTAAACTATGGCTACACCTTC. Protein sequence: CASSQDWQLNYGYTF.